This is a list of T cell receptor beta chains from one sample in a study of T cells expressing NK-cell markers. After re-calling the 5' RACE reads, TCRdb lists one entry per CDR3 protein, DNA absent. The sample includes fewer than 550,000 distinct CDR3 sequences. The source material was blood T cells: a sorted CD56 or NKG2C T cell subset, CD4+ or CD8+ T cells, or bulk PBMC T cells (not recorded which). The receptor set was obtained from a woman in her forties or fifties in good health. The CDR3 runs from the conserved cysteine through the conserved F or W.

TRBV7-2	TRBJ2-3	CASSLVRGDTQYF
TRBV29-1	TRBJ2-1	CSVDWTGTKFF
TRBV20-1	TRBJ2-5	CSARVPGQGRWTQYF
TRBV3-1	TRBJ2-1	CASTSSGTGQFF
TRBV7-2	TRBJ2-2	CASSLRRELTGELFF
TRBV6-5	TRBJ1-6	CASSLIRNSPLHF
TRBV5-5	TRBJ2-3	CASSPLGTSEKTQYF
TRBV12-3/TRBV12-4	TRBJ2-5	CASSLSRNQETQYF
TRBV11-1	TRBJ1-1	CASSLRTVGNTEAFF
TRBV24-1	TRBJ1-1	CATSDPRRPNTEAFF
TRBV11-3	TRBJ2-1	CASSLEGKVDEQFF
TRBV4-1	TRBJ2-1	CARSRAGGPLNEQFF
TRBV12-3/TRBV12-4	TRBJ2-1	CASAPNSGLEQFF
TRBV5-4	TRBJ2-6	CASSLALSGAAGANVLTF
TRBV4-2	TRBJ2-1	CASTERSSYNEQFF
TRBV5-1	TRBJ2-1	CASSLGLAENEQFF
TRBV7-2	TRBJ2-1	CASSGNSGRANEQFF
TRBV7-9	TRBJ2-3	CASNPLAGSTDTQYF
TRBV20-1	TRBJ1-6	CSVGRPSSYNSPLHF
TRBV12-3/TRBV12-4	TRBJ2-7	CASSSLTSGYEQYF
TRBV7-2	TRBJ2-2	CASRKGGNTGELFF
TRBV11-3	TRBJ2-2	CASSLWERNTGELFF
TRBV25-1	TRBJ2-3	CASSEPAGVAGTDTQYF
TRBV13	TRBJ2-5	CASSPWPGDPETQYF
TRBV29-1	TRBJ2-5	CSVEPYSGSETQYF
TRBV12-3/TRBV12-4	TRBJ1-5	CASSFQQGSNQPQHF
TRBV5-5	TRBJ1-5	CASSPGDLSNQPQHF
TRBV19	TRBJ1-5	CASSINQGSQPQHF
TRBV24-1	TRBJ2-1	CATSEPTGANNEQFF
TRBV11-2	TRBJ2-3	CASSWGRRSAEDTQYF
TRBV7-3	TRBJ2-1	CASSALTGGPYNEQFF
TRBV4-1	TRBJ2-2	CASAQGRNPGGELFF
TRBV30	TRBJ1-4	CAWSFPGDRRNEKLFF
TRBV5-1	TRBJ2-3	CASSARVVSGTDTQYF
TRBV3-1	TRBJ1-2	CASSPRGEGYGYTF
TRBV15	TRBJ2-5	CATSRAGGTQYF
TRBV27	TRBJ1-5	CARAYTQPQHF
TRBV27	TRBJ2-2	CASSLANLNTGELFF
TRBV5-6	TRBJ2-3	CASSFEYRTKTDTQYF
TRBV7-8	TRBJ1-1	CASSLFRTENTEAFF